Listed here are 7 T cell receptor beta chains from one sample, sequenced in a study of blood T cell repertoires in COVID-19. Assay used: immunoSEQ multiplex PCR; TCRdb lists only in-frame clones, some missing. Of roughly 130,000 clones in the sample, less than 90% were seen once. The sample was peripheral blood. All receptors derive from a man between 70 and 80 years old with acute or convalescent COVID-19.

This chain joins TRBV19 and TRBJ2-3; TRBD1 agrees at 7 bases. Looked up from germline, CDR1 is LNHDA and CDR2 is SQIVND (reference sequence). V lost 5 bases to trimming and J lost 4 bases; unmatched junction nucleotides: 0. CDR3 size: 12 residues. The CDR3: CASSDRADTQYF. The CDR3 bases are TGTGCCAGTAGTGACAGGGCAGATACGCAGTATTTT. Full variable domain (outside the CDR3, taken from reference TRBV19 and TRBJ2-3): DGGITQSPKYLFRKEGQNVTLSCEQNLNHDAMYWYRQDPGQGLRLIYYSQIVNDFQKGDIAEGYSVSREKKESFPLTVTSAQKNPTAFYLCASSDRADTQYFGPGTRLTVL.

CDR3 in amino acids: CASSLLGQANTEAFF. The CDR3 DNA follows: TGTGCCAGCAGCTTACTGGGACAGGCGAACACTGAAGCTTTCTTT. The chain combines TRBV7-2 with TRBJ1-1, with 8 bases aligning to TRBD1. CDR3 length: 15 residues. J was trimmed by 1 base and V by 2 bases; bases with no gene match: 3. CDR1 and CDR2 (germline): SGHTA, FQGNSA.

The CDR3 loop reads CASSPPSGGHPYEQYF. The CDR3 coding sequence is TGTGCCAGCTCACCACCGAGCGGGGGCCACCCCTACGAGCAGTACTTC. The rearrangement joins TRBV18 to TRBJ2-7; 8 positions agree with TRBD2. From germline, CDR1 is KGHSH and CDR2 LQKENI. V shed 0 bases and J 2 bases; nucleotides not matched to a gene: 6. The CDR3 spans 16 residues.

The chain uses TRBV2 and TRBJ2-7; D might be TRBD1 (6 bases). This CDR3 is built from 13 residues. Germline CDR1 is SNHLY and CDR2 is FYNNEI. V was cut by 6 bases and J by 1 base, with 10 bases left in between. CDR3 in amino acids: CASRRDTSYEQYF. In DNA, the CDR3 is TGTGCCAGCAGACGGGACACATCCTACGAGCAGTACTTC.

The V call is TRBV2, the J call TRBJ1-2, with D possibly TRBD1 on 6 matching bases. V lost 5 bases and J lost 14, with 21 bases in between. Germline loops: CDR1 SNHLY, CDR2 FYNNEI. The CDR3 has 13 amino acids. CDR3 nucleotides: TGTGCCAGCAGTAAAGGACAGCCCCCCCTATTGACCTTC. Translated: CASSKGQPPLLTF.

The rearrangement links TRBV18 to TRBJ2-1, with a weak D call TRBD2 (6 bases). The CDR3 contains 12 residues. Germline values: CDR1 KGHSH, CDR2 LQKENI. Between the trimmed V and J ends, which lost 2 bases and 10 bases, there was a span of 9 bases. This chain's CDR3 is CASSPSREEQFF. The CDR3 nucleotides read TGTGCCAGCTCACCATCTCGGGAGGAGCAGTTCTTC.

The chain carries TRBV10-1 and TRBJ2-2, with 11 bases that match TRBD2. The CDR3 length is 14 residues. CDR1 WNHNN and CDR2 SYGVQD come from the germline V gene (reference sequence). V shed 5 bases and J 7 bases; nucleotides not matched to a gene: 3. The CDR3 loop is CASSSGTSGGELFF. DNA of the CDR3: TGCGCCAGCAGTTCCGGGACTAGCGGCGGGGAGCTGTTTTTT.